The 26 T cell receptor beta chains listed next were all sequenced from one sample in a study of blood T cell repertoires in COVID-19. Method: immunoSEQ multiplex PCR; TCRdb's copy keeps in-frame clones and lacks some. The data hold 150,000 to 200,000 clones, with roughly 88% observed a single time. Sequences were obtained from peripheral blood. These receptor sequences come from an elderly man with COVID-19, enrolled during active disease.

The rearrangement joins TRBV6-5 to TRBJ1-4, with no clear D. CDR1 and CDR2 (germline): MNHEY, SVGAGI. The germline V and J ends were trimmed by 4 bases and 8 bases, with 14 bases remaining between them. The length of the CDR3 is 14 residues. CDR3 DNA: TGTGCCAGCAGTTTGCAACCTCCGGGAGAAAAACTGTTTTTT. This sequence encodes CASSLQPPGEKLFF.

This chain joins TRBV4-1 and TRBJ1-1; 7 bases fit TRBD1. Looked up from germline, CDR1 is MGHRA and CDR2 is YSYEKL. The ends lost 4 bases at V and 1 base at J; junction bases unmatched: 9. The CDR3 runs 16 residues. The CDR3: CASSRPDRDTNTEAFF. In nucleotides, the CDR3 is TGCGCCAGCAGCCGACCCGACAGGGACACGAACACTGAAGCTTTCTTT.

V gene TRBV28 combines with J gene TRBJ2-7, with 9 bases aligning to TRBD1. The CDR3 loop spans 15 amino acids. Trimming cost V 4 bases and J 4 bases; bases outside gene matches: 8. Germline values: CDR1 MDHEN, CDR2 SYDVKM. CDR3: CASSSLGQGPYEQYF. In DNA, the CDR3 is TGTGCCAGCAGTTCGCTGGGACAGGGCCCATACGAGCAGTACTTC.

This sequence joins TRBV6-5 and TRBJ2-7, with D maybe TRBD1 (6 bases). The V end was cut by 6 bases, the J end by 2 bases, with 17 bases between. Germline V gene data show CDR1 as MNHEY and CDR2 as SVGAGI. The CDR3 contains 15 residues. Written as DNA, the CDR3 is TGTGCCAGCAGCCCCAAAGGGACACGACCCTACGAGCAGTACTTC. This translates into CASSPKGTRPYEQYF.

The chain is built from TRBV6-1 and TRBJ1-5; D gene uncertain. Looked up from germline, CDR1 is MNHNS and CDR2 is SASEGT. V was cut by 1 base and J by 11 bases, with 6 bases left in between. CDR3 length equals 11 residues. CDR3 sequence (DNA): TGTGCCAGCAGTGAAGAGCGGGCCCAGCATTTT. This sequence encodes CASSEERAQHF.

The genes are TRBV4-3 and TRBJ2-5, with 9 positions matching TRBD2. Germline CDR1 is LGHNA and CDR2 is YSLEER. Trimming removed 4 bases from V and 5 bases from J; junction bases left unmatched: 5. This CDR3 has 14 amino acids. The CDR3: CASSRTGTSETQYF. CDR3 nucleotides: TGCGCCAGCAGCCGAACCGGGACTAGCGAGACCCAGTACTTC.

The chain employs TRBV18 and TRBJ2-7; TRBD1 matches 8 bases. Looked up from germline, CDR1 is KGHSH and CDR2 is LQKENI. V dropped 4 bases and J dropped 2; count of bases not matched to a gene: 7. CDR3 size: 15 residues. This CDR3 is CASSLGQGAAYEQYF. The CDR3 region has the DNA TGTGCCAGCTCACTAGGACAGGGAGCAGCCTACGAGCAGTACTTC. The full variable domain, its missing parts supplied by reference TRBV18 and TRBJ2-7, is NAGVMQNPRHLVRRRGQEARLRCSPMKGHSHVYWYRQLPEEGLKFMVYLQKENIIDESGMPKERFSAEFPKEGPSILRIQQVVRGDSAAYFCASSLGQGAAYEQYFGPGTRLTVT.

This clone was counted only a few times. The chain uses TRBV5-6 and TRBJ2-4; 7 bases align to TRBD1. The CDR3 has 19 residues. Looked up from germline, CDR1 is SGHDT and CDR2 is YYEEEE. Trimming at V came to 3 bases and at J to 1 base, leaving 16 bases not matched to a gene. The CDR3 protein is CASSSSGTATSPAKNIQYF. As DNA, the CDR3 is TGTGCCAGCAGCTCCTCCGGGACAGCCACTTCTCCGGCCAAAAACATTCAGTACTTC. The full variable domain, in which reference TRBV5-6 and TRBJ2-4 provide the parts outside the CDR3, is DAGVTQSPTHLIKTRGQQVTLRCSPKSGHDTVSWYQQALGQGPQFIFQYYEEEERQRGNFPDRFSGHQFPNYSSELNVNALLLGDSALYLCASSSSGTATSPAKNIQYFGAGTRLSVL.

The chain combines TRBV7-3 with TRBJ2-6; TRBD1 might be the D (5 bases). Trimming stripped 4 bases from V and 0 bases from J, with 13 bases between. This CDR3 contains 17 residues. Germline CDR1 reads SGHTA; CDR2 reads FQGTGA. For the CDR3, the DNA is TGTGCCAGCAGCTCCACCCAGGGCGTCTCTGGGGCCAACGTCCTGACTTTC. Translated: CASSSTQGVSGANVLTF.

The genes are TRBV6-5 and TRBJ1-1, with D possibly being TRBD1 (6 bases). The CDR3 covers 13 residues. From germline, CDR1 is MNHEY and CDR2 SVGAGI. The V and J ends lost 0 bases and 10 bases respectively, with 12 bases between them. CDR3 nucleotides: TGTGCCAGCAGTTACTCGGACAGCCTGGGAGCTTTCTTT. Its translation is CASSYSDSLGAFF.

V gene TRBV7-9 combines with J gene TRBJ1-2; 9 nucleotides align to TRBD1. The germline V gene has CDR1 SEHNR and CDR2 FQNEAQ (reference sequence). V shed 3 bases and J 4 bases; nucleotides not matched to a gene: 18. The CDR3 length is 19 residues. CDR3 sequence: CASSLNPSRDRVMSYGYTF. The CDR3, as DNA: TGTGCCAGCAGCTTGAATCCGTCCCGGGACAGGGTCATGAGCTATGGCTACACCTTC.

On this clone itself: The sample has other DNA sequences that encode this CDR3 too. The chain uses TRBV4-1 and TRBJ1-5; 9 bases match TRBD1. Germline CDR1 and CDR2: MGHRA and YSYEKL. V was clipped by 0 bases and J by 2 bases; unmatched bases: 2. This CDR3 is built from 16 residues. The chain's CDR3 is CASSQDRDRGNQPQHF. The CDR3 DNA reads TGCGCCAGCAGCCAAGATCGGGACAGGGGCAATCAGCCCCAGCATTTT.

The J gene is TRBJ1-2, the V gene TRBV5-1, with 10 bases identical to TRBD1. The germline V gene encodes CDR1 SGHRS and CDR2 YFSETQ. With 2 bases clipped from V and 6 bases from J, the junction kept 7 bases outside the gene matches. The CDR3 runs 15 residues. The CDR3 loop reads CASSLGGQGVDGYTF. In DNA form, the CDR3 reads TGCGCCAGCAGCTTAGGTGGACAGGGGGTAGATGGCTACACCTTC.

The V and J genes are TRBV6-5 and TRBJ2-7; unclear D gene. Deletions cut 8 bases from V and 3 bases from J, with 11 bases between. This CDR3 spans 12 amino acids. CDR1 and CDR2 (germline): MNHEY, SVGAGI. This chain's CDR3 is CASSDSYYEQYF. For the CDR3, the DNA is TGTGCCAGCTCAGATTCTTACTACGAGCAGTACTTC.

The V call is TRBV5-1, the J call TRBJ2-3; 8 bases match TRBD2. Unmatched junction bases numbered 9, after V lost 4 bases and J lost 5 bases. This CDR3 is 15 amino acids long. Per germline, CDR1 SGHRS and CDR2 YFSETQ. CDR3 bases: TGCGCCAGCAGCACGTTAACGGGGGGGCAAGATACGCAGTATTTT. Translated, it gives CASSTLTGGQDTQYF.

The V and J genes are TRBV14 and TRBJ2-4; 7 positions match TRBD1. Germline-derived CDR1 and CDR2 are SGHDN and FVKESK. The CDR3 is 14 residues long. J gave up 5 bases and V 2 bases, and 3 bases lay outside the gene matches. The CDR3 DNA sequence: TGTGCCAGCAGCCAAAGGGGGCTCCAAAACATTCAGTACTTC. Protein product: CASSQRGLQNIQYF.

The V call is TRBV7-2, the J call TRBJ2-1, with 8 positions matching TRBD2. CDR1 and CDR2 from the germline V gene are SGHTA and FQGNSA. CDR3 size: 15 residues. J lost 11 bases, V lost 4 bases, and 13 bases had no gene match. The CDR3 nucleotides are TGTGCCAGCAGCTCAAGAGCGGGGGACCGACTAAAGCAGTTCTTC. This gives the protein CASSSRAGDRLKQFF.

The CDR3 is CASRLDSGNTIYF. The CDR3 nucleotides read TGTGCCAGCAGGCTAGACTCTGGAAACACCATATATTTT. This chain joins TRBV6-5 and TRBJ1-3; D is undetermined. The germline CDR1 and CDR2 sequences are MNHEY and SVGAGI. Between the trimmed V and J ends, which lost 6 bases and 0 bases, there was a span of 6 bases. The CDR3 contains 13 residues.

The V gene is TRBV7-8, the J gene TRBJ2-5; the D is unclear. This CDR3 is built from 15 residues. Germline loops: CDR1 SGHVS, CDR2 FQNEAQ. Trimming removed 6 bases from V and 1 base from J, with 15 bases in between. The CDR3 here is CASRSPQVTQETQYF. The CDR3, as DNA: TGTGCCAGCAGGTCCCCGCAGGTGACCCAAGAGACCCAGTACTTC.

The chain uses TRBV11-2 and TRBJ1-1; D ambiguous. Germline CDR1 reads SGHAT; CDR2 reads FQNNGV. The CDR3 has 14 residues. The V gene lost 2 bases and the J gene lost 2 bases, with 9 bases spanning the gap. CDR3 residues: CASSLSTGNTEAFF. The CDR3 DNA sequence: TGTGCCAGCAGCTTATCTACGGGTAACACTGAAGCTTTCTTT.

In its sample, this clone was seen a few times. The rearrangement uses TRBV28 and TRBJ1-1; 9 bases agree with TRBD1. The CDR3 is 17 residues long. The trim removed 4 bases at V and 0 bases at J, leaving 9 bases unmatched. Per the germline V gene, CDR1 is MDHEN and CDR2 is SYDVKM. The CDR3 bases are TGTGCCAGCAGTTCTCCTGGACAGGGGAGGTTGAACACTGAAGCTTTCTTT. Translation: CASSSPGQGRLNTEAFF.

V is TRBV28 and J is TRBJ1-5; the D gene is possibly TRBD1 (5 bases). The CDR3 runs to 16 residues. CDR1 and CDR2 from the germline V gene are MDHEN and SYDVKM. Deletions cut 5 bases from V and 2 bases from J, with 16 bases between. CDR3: CASSPPGGGGNQPQHF. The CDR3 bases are TGTGCCAGCAGTCCTCCTGGGGGAGGAGGCAATCAGCCCCAGCATTTT.

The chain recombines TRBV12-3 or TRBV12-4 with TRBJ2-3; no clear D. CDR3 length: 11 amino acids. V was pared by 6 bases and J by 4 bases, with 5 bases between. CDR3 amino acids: CASSSADTQYF. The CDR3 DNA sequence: TGTGCCAGCAGCTCAGCAGATACGCAGTATTTT.

This CDR3 is CASSSGLAGTPFLDEQFF. CDR3 coding DNA: TGTGCCAGCAGCTCGGGACTAGCGGGGACCCCCTTTTTGGATGAGCAGTTCTTC. This sequence joins TRBV7-3 and TRBJ2-1, with 13 bases matching TRBD2. This CDR3 contains 18 residues. V trimming: 4 bases; J trimming: 8 bases; junction bases outside the gene matches: 14. CDR1 and CDR2 from the germline V gene are SGHTA and FQGTGA.

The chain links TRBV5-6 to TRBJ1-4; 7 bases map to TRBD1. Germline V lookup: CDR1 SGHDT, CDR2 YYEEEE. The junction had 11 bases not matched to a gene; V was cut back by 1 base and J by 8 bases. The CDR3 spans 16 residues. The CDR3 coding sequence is TGTGCCAGCAGCTTGAACAGGGGAAGGTCAGGCGAAAAACTGTTTTTT. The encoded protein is CASSLNRGRSGEKLFF.

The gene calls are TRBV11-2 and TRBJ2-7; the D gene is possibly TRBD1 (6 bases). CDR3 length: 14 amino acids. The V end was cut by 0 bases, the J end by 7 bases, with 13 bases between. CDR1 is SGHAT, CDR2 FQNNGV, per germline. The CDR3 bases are TGTGCCAGCAGCTTAGACCCAGGGGCGGCGGAGCAGTACTTC. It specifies CASSLDPGAAEQYF.